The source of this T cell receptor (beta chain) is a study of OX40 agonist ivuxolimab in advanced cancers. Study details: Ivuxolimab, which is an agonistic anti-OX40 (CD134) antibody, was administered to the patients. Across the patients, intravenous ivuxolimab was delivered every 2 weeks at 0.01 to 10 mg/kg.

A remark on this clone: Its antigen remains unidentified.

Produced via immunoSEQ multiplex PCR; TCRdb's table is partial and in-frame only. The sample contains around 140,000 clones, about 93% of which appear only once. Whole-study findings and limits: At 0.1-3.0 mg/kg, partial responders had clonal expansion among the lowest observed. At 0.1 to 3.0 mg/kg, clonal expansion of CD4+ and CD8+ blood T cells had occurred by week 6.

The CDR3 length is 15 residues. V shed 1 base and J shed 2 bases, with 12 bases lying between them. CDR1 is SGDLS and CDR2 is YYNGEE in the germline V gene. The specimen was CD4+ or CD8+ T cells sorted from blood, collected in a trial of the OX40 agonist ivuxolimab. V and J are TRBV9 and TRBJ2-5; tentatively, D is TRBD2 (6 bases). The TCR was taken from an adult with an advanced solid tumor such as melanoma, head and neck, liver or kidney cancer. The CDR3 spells CASSVNSLAQETQYF. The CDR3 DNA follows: TGTGCCAGCAGCGTAAATTCCCTAGCGCAAGAGACCCAGTACTTC.